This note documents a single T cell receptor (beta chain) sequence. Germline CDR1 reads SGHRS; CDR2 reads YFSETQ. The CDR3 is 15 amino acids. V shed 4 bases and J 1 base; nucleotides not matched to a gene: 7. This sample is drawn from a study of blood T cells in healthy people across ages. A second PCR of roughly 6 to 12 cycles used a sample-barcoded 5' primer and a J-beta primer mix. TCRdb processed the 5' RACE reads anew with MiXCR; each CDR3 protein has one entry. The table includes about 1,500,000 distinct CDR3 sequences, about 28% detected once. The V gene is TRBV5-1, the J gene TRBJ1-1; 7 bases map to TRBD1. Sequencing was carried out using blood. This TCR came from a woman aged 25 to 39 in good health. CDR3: CASSLRGAPNTEAFF. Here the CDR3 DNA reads TGCGCCAGCAGCCTCAGGGGGGCTCCGAACACTGAAGCTTTCTTT.